This T cell receptor beta chain originates from a study of cytomegalovirus exposure and HLA in healthy donors. The PCR made use of 60 Vbeta and 13 Jbeta primers. Using immunoSEQ multiplex PCR, the repertoire was profiled, and TCRdb retains in-frame clones only, with some absent. The table shows some 180,000 clones, with around 80% occurring only once. V lost 1 base to trimming and J lost 6 bases, with 8 bases between them. Germline V gene lookup returns CDR1 SGDLS and CDR2 YYNGEE. The CDR3 covers 13 residues. The chain combines TRBV9 with TRBJ2-1; a possible D gene is TRBD1 (6 bases). Input material: PBMCs. The sequence was obtained from a woman aged 55-75 years in good health and CMV-seropositive. The CDR3 region is CASSVTGSNEQFF. The DNA of the CDR3 is TGTGCCAGCAGCGTAACAGGGTCCAATGAGCAGTTCTTC.